Listed here is a single T cell receptor beta chain. These data originate in a study of shared clonotypes between healthy human individuals. With 4 bases removed from V and 6 bases from J, the gap between germline ends came to 16 bases. Germline CDR1 reads SNHLY; CDR2 reads FYNNEI. The CDR3 covers 14 residues. Donors were healthy HIV-negative adults without recent acute infections or vaccinations. The material for each subset, its genomic DNA, was split evenly across several immunoSEQ plates. Sorted-subset replicate PCR reactions were performed with about 200 ng DNA, corresponding to roughly 30,000 T cell genomes. Repertoires were generated with immunoSEQ multiplex PCR, while TCRdb's copy carries only in-frame clones and drops some. This repertoire shows roughly 520,000 clones, more than 95% found once; its top ten account for about 0.068%.

This sequence joins TRBV2 and TRBJ2-7; TRBD1 might be the D (6 bases). The TCR sequence derives from a woman aged 25-40 years in good health. What was sequenced was naive CD4+ T cells sorted from blood. Regarding subset: CD45RA+ positively selected. The CDR3 nucleotides read TGTGCCAGCAGTGGTTTTGGACAGATAACCGAGCAGTACTTC. Translating it yields CASSGFGQITEQYF.